What follows is one T cell receptor beta chain and its context. As yet, its antigen is unknown. The data were taken from a study of T cell responses to AZD1222 COVID-19 vaccine. Only in-frame clones appear in the TCRdb table, and some are missing; sequencing was by immunoSEQ multiplex PCR. The data contain some 160,000 clones, roughly 93% of them seen just once; the ten biggest clones take up less than 2%. The germline V gene encodes CDR1 SGHRS and CDR2 YFSETQ. Trimming left V 5 bases short and J 1 base short, with 18 bases between. The CDR3 consists of 17 residues. General observations from the study: Baseline serology detected seropositivity in only six AZD1222 recipients. Nearly half of spike-specific TCRs reportedly go after variant regions that carry no mutations. The donors showed a predominance of white British ancestry and of females, with possible underestimation of clonal diversity.

V is TRBV5-1 and J is TRBJ2-2; a possible D gene is TRBD2 (6 bases). This receptor was identified in an adult who received the AZD1222 COVID-19 vaccine. Specimen: peripheral blood, collected 28 days after the second AZD1222 dose. The CDR3 loop is CASSSGVLEQNTGELFF. The CDR3 DNA reads as TGCGCCAGCAGTAGCGGAGTTTTGGAACAGAACACCGGGGAGCTGTTTTTT.